These 32 T cell receptor beta chains were sequenced from one sample in a study of blood T cell repertoires in COVID-19. Assay used: immunoSEQ multiplex PCR; TCRdb lists only in-frame clones, some missing. The sample consists of about 220,000 clones, around 82% of them appearing once. The sequencing input was peripheral blood. These receptors came from a woman of 80 years or more with acute or convalescent COVID-19.

V is TRBV5-1 and J is TRBJ2-1, with 12 bases matching TRBD2. V was clipped by 4 bases and J by 6 bases; unmatched bases: 11. This CDR3 region has 17 residues. Germline lookup yields CDR1 SGHRS and CDR2 YFSETQ. The CDR3 DNA reads as TGCGCCAGCAGCATTCAATTACCTAGCGGGGGGGCCAATGAGCAGTTCTTC. Encoded protein: CASSIQLPSGGANEQFF.

In DNA, the CDR3 is TGTGCCAGCAGACCCACCAGGATGGATCAGCCCCAGCATTTT. Its protein product is CASRPTRMDQPQHF. This rearrangement joins TRBV6-5 to TRBJ1-5; D not resolved. The V end lost 6 bases, the J end lost 5 bases, and 14 bases lay between the germline ends. The CDR3 totals 14 residues. Germline lookup yields CDR1 MNHEY and CDR2 SVGAGI.

This clone has just a few counts. V is TRBV7-2 and J is TRBJ2-7; TRBD1 might be the D (5 bases). The CDR3 runs to 15 residues. Trimming pared 1 base from V and 0 bases from J, leaving 10 bases between. The germline gives CDR1 SGHTA, CDR2 FQGNSA. CDR3 coding DNA: TGTGCCAGCAGCTTAGGACAGACGAGCTCCTACGAGCAGTACTTC. Translation gives CASSLGQTSSYEQYF.

J is TRBJ1-2 and V is TRBV24-1, with TRBD1 matching 7 bases. The V and J ends lost 4 bases and 4 bases, in that order; junction bases with no gene match: 5. The CDR3 contains 14 residues. Germline V CDR1 and CDR2: KGHDR, SFDVKD. The CDR3 region has the DNA TGTGCCACCAGTGACACCGACAGGGCCTATGGCTACACCTTC. Translation gives CATSDTDRAYGYTF.

This chain connects TRBV2 to TRBJ1-1; a possible D gene is TRBD1 (5 bases). This CDR3 comprises 14 residues. The V and J ends lost 5 bases and 2 bases respectively, with 12 bases between them. Germline CDR1 SNHLY, CDR2 FYNNEI. The CDR3 here is CASSIDSFNTEAFF. The CDR3 nucleotides are TGTGCCAGCAGTATCGACAGCTTCAACACTGAAGCTTTCTTT. Combining the CDR3 with reference TRBV2 and TRBJ1-1 gives the whole variable domain EPEVTQTPSHQVTQMGQEVILRCVPISNHLYFYWYRQILGQKVEFLVSFYNNEISEKSEIFDDQFSVERPDGSNFTLKIRSTKLEDSAMYFCASSIDSFNTEAFFGQGTRLTVV.

This sequence joins TRBV7-2 and TRBJ1-2, with D hard to call. The germline gives CDR1 SGHTA, CDR2 FQGNSA. This CDR3 is 16 amino acids long. Deletions cut 2 bases from V and 4 bases from J, with 17 bases between. The CDR3 spells CASSLPGLNPIYGYTF. CDR3 in DNA: TGTGCCAGCAGCTTACCCGGACTCAACCCTATCTATGGCTACACCTTC.

The chain links TRBV19 to TRBJ1-4; the D is unclear. Germline V gene lookup returns CDR1 LNHDA and CDR2 SQIVND (reference sequence). CDR3 length: 16 residues. Between the trimmed V and J ends, which lost 1 base and 10 bases, there was a span of 19 bases. Here the CDR3 reads CASSIGLGSEVGKLFF. The CDR3 bases are TGTGCCAGTAGTATAGGCCTAGGCAGTGAAGTCGGAAAACTGTTTTTT.

This clone was seen a few times. This chain links TRBV9 with TRBJ1-6; 7 positions agree with TRBD1. Germline-derived CDR1 and CDR2 are SGDLS and YYNGEE. The V segment lost 3 bases and the J segment 9 bases; nucleotides outside the gene matches: 6. The CDR3 runs 14 residues. CDR3 in DNA: TGTGCCAGCAGCGAGGGGGCACCAGGTTCACCCCTCCACTTT. Translating gives CASSEGAPGSPLHF.

The genes are TRBV9 and TRBJ1-3; 8 nucleotides align to TRBD1. V lost 4 bases and J lost 4; bases outside the gene matches: 10. The CDR3 extends over 16 amino acids. Germline assignment: CDR1 SGDLS and CDR2 YYNGEE. CDR3: CASSTNPDREGNTIYF. CDR3 sequence (DNA): TGTGCCAGCAGCACCAACCCGGACAGGGAAGGAAACACCATATATTTT. Full variable domain (missing parts from reference TRBV9 and TRBJ1-3): DSGVTQTPKHLITATGQRVTLRCSPRSGDLSVYWYQQSLDQGLQFLIQYYNGEERAKGNILERFSAQQFPDLHSELNLSSLELGDSALYFCASSTNPDREGNTIYFGEGSWLTVV.

V usage is TRBV7-9 and J usage is TRBJ1-2, with D tentatively TRBD1 (6 bases). The germline V gene has CDR1 SEHNR and CDR2 FQNEAQ (reference sequence). CDR3 size: 16 residues. The V gene lost 5 bases and the J gene lost 2 bases, with 18 bases spanning the gap. The CDR3 sequence: CASSRTLGAANYGYTF. CDR3 bases: TGTGCCAGCAGCCGTACACTGGGGGCAGCCAACTATGGCTACACCTTC.

V is TRBV7-2 and J is TRBJ1-6, with no clear D. The CDR3 consists of 13 residues. V lost 4 bases and J lost 11, with 12 bases in between. Per germline, CDR1 SGHTA and CDR2 FQGNSA. CDR3 DNA: TGTGCCAGCAGCTCCAGACTGTCTACACCCCTCCACTTT. Translation gives CASSSRLSTPLHF.

The genes are TRBV2 and TRBJ2-5, with a tentative D call TRBD2 (7 bases). Germline CDR1 and CDR2: SNHLY and FYNNEI. V shed 6 bases and J shed 2 bases, with 19 bases lying between them. The CDR3 runs 16 residues. In nucleotides, the CDR3 is TGTGCCAGCAGAGGGGTCGGGGGGCCGTCTCAAGAGACCCAGTACTTC. Its translation: CASRGVGGPSQETQYF.

A few counts support this clone. The chain joins TRBV10-3 to TRBJ2-7; D ambiguous. This CDR3 has 15 residues. The V end lost 0 bases, the J end lost 7 bases, and 16 bases lay between the germline ends. Germline-derived CDR1 and CDR2 are ENHRY and SYGVKD. The CDR3 region has the DNA TGTGCCATCAGTGAGTCGTTGTATGAGTCTACGGAGCAGTACTTC. Its translation is CAISESLYESTEQYF.

This chain joins TRBV9 and TRBJ1-2; D call uncertain. V lost 0 bases, J lost 6 bases, and 9 bases lay in between. Germline V gene sequence: CDR1 SGDLS, CDR2 YYNGEE. CDR3 size: 13 residues. CDR3: CASSVASLDGYTF. CDR3 nucleotides: TGTGCCAGCAGCGTAGCTAGCCTCGATGGCTACACCTTC.

This clone was seen a handful of times. The chain couples TRBV3-1 (or the pseudogene TRBV3-2) to TRBJ2-3; 7 bases are shared with TRBD2. This CDR3 spans 15 amino acids. Per the germline V gene, CDR1 is LGHDT and CDR2 is YNNKEL (reference sequence). J lost 3 bases, V lost 7 bases, and 10 bases had no gene match. CDR3 amino acids: CASTRVASGTDTQYF. CDR3 nucleotides: TGTGCCAGCACCCGAGTGGCTAGCGGAACAGATACGCAGTATTTT.

There are a few counts of this clone. The chain uses TRBV19 and TRBJ1-1, with TRBD1 matching over 7 bases. The length of the CDR3 is 14 residues. V lost 5 bases, J lost 2 bases, and 5 bases stayed unmatched. CDR1 is LNHDA, CDR2 SQIVND, per germline (reference sequence). CDR3 amino acids: CASSLRTGNTEAFF. The CDR3 nucleotides read TGTGCCAGTAGTCTTAGGACAGGTAACACTGAAGCTTTCTTT.

This clone has more than one count but fewer than ten. The rearrangement uses TRBV9 and TRBJ1-1, with 8 bases aligning to TRBD1. The V gene end was trimmed by 3 bases and the J gene end by 1 base; junction bases not matched to a gene: 5. The length of the CDR3 is 15 residues. From germline, CDR1 is SGDLS and CDR2 YYNGEE. The DNA of the CDR3 is TGTGCCAGCAGCGCCTCGGGACAGGCGAACACTGAAGCTTTCTTT. Its translation: CASSASGQANTEAFF. Supplemented by reference TRBV9 and TRBJ1-1, the full variable domain reads DSGVTQTPKHLITATGQRVTLRCSPRSGDLSVYWYQQSLDQGLQFLIQYYNGEERAKGNILERFSAQQFPDLHSELNLSSLELGDSALYFCASSASGQANTEAFFGQGTRLTVV.

The rearrangement links TRBV3-1 (or the pseudogene TRBV3-2) to TRBJ1-2, with TRBD1 as a possible D gene (5 bases). This CDR3 has 13 amino acids. Trimming stripped 4 bases from V and 7 bases from J, with 13 bases between. Germline V lookup: CDR1 LGHDT, CDR2 YNNKEL (reference sequence). CDR3 sequence reads: CASSLGGLGGYTF. CDR3 nucleotide sequence: TGTGCCAGCAGCCTCGGGGGTTTGGGTGGCTACACCTTC.

The chain's CDR3 is CASSAGTGWGIQYF. The CDR3 DNA sequence: TGTGCCAGCAGCGCCGGGACAGGCTGGGGCATTCAGTACTTC. The J gene is TRBJ2-4, the V gene TRBV9, with 8 bases identical to TRBD1. Germline loops: CDR1 SGDLS, CDR2 YYNGEE. Losses at the gene ends were 3 bases for V and 9 bases for J; bases not matched to a gene: 8. CDR3 length: 14 amino acids.

The chain employs TRBV9 and TRBJ2-5; tentative D call: TRBD2 (6 bases). Between the trimmed V and J ends, which lost 0 bases and 1 base, there was a span of 19 bases. CDR1 SGDLS and CDR2 YYNGEE come from the germline V gene. There are 18 residues in the CDR3. CDR3 amino acids: CASSVGGMGGAAQETQYF. DNA for the CDR3: TGTGCCAGCAGCGTAGGAGGAATGGGCGGGGCGGCCCAAGAGACCCAGTACTTC. Drawing the rest from reference TRBV9 and TRBJ2-5, the complete variable domain is DSGVTQTPKHLITATGQRVTLRCSPRSGDLSVYWYQQSLDQGLQFLIQYYNGEERAKGNILERFSAQQFPDLHSELNLSSLELGDSALYFCASSVGGMGGAAQETQYFGPGTRLLVL.

This chain joins TRBV13 and TRBJ1-1; D is ambiguous. CDR1 and CDR2 from the germline V gene are PRHDT and FYEKMQ (reference sequence). The CDR3 extends over 14 amino acids. Trimming took 3 bases from V and 8 from J, leaving 16 bases between them. The CDR3 here is CASSLGSPPTEAFF. In nucleotides, the CDR3 is TGTGCCAGCAGCTTGGGCTCGCCCCCAACCGAAGCTTTCTTT.

CDR3: CASSYTRANYGYTF. The CDR3 nucleotides read TGTGCCAGCAGTTACACCAGGGCTAACTATGGCTACACCTTC. This sequence joins TRBV6-5 and TRBJ1-2; weak D call: TRBD1 (5 bases). Germline V gene sequence: CDR1 MNHEY, CDR2 SVGAGI. The CDR3 is made up of 14 amino acids. The ends were cut back, 2 bases at V and 0 bases at J, with 7 bases in the middle.

Note on this clone: Other nucleotide sequences in the sample specify the same CDR3. The chain is built from TRBV5-1 and TRBJ1-3; no clear D gene. This CDR3 has 15 amino acids. CDR1 is SGHRS and CDR2 is YFSETQ in the germline V gene. Between the trimmed V and J ends, which lost 0 bases and 0 bases, there was a span of 7 bases. The CDR3 DNA is TGCGCCAGCAGCTTGGAGTCTAGCTCTGGAAACACCATATATTTT. Encoded protein: CASSLESSSGNTIYF.

The rearrangement uses TRBV6-1 and TRBJ1-4; D not certain. V lost 0 bases and J lost 4, with 15 bases in between. Germline V gene data show CDR1 as MNHNS and CDR2 as SASEGT. The CDR3 runs to 17 residues. Here the CDR3 DNA reads TGTGCCAGCAGTGAAGCGCTATTAGGAGGAAGTAATGAAAAACTGTTTTTT. Translating it yields CASSEALLGGSNEKLFF.

The V and J genes are TRBV7-2 and TRBJ1-2; TRBD1 aligns across 11 bases. J lost 3 bases, V lost 0 bases, and 9 bases had no gene match. CDR1 and CDR2 from the germline V gene are SGHTA and FQGNSA. CDR3 length: 18 amino acids. CDR3 amino acids: CASSLAVNPGQGDYGYTF. CDR3 nucleotides: TGTGCCAGCAGCTTAGCTGTTAATCCGGGACAGGGGGACTATGGCTACACCTTC.

The chain carries TRBV5-1 and TRBJ1-2; 10 positions match TRBD1. The germline gives CDR1 SGHRS, CDR2 YFSETQ. CDR3 length: 13 residues. V lost 4 bases to trimming and J lost 9 bases; unmatched junction nucleotides: 6. CDR3 region: CASSEGQGRSYTF. The CDR3 coding sequence is TGCGCCAGCAGCGAGGGACAGGGGAGAAGCTACACCTTC.

The CDR3 sequence: CASSQDRGETQYF. The DNA for the CDR3 is TGTGCCAGCAGCCAAGACCGGGGGGAGACCCAGTACTTC. The chain couples TRBV4-2 to TRBJ2-5, with D possibly TRBD2 on 6 matching bases. This CDR3 is 13 amino acids long. The V and J ends lost 0 bases and 5 bases respectively, with 7 bases between them. CDR1 is LGHNA and CDR2 is YNFKEQ in the germline V gene.

This clone was observed a handful of times. The chain employs TRBV7-2 and TRBJ2-7, with 9 nucleotides matching TRBD1. The V and J ends lost 3 bases and 2 bases, in that order; junction bases with no gene match: 2. Germline values: CDR1 SGHTA, CDR2 FQGNSA. The CDR3 is 14 amino acids. Written as DNA, the CDR3 is TGTGCCAGCAGCTTCGGACAGGGGACCTACGAGCAGTACTTC. It encodes CASSFGQGTYEQYF.

The chain carries TRBV28 and TRBJ1-1; maybe TRBD1 (6 bases). This CDR3 comprises 14 residues. CDR1 is MDHEN, CDR2 SYDVKM, per germline. V lost 6 bases to trimming and J lost 1 base, with 12 bases between them. The chain's CDR3 is CASRVGQSNTEAFF. Here the CDR3 DNA reads TGTGCCAGCAGGGTAGGACAGTCGAACACTGAAGCTTTCTTT.

This chain links TRBV10-3 with TRBJ1-5; D is undetermined. Trimming shortened V by 0 bases and J by 3 bases, and 9 bases separated the two germline ends. Germline CDR1 ENHRY, CDR2 SYGVKD. The CDR3 has 15 residues. The CDR3 sequence is CAISESGLINQPQHF. CDR3 nucleotides: TGTGCCATCAGTGAGTCGGGCTTAATCAATCAGCCCCAGCATTTT.

In its sample, this clone was seen a few times. The chain couples TRBV28 to TRBJ1-6, with D unclear. Germline V gives CDR1 MDHEN, CDR2 SYDVKM. The CDR3 is 14 amino acids. V was clipped by 6 bases and J by 5 bases, with 11 bases between them. The CDR3 coding sequence is TGTGCCAGCAGCCCACGGGGTGATAATTCACCCCTCCACTTT. It is translated as CASSPRGDNSPLHF.

In DNA, the CDR3 is TGTGCCGGAACAGGGGGGATGAACACTGAAGCTTTCTTT. Translating gives CAGTGGMNTEAFF. The chain uses TRBV10-3 and TRBJ1-1; the match to TRBD1 covers 8 bases. Germline V gives CDR1 ENHRY, CDR2 SYGVKD. The CDR3 length is 13 residues. Trimming removed 11 bases from V and 0 bases from J; junction bases left unmatched: 5.